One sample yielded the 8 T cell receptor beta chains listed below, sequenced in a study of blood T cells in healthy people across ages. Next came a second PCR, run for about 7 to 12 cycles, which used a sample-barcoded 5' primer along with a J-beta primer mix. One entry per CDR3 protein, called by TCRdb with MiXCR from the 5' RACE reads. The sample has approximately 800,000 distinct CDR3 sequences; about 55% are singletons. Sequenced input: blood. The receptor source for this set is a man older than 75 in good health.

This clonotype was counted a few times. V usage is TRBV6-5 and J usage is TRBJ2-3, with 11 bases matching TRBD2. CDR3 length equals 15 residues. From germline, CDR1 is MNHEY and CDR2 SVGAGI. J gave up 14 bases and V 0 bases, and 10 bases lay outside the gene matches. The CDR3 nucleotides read TGTGCCAGCAGTTACTCGACGCTAGCGGGAGGATACGCGTATTTT. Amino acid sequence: CASSYSTLAGGYAYF.

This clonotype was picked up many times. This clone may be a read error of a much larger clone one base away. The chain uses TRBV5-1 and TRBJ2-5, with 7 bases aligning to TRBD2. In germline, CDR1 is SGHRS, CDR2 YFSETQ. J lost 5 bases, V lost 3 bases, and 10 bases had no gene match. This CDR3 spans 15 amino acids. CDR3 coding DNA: TGCGCCAGCAGCTGGGAGGGTTACCAGGGCGAGACCCAGTACTTC. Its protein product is CASSWEGYQGETQYF.

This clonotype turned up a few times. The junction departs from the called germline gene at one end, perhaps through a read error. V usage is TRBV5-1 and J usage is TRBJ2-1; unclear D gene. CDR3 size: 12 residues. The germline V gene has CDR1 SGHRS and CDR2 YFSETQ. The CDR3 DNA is TGCGCCAGCAGCTACTCCAACAATGAGCAGTTCTTC. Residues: CASSYSNNEQFF.

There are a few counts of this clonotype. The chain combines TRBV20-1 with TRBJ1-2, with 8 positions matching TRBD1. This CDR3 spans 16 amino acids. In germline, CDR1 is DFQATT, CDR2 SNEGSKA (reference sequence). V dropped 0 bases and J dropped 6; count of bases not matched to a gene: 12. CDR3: CSARDRDRSRFDGYTF. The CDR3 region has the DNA TGCAGTGCTAGAGATCGGGACAGGAGTCGTTTCGATGGCTACACCTTC.

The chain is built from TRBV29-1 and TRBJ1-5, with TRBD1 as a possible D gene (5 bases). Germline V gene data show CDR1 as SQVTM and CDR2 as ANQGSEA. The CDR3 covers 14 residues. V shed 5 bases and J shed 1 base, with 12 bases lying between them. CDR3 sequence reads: CSVSGGDSNQPQHF. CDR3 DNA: TGCAGCGTTTCGGGGGGGGACAGCAATCAGCCCCAGCATTTT.

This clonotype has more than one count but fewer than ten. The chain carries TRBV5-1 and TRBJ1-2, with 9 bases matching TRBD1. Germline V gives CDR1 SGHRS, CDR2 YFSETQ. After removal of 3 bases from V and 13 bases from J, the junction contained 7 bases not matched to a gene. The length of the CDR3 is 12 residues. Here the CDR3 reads CASSSDRGGRTF. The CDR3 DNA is TGCGCCAGCAGCTCGGACAGGGGTGGGCGCACCTTC.

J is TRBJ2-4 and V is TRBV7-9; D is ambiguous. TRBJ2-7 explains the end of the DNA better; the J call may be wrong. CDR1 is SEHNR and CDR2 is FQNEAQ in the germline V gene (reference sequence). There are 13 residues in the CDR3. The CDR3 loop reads CASSWGIKSEQYF. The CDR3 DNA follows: TGTGCCAGCAGCTGGGGAATCAAGAGCGAGCAGTACTTC.

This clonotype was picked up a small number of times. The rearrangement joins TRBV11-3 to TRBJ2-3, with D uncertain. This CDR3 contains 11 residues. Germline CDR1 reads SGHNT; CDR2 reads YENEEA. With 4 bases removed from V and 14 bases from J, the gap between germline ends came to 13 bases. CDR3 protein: CASSSGRVAYF. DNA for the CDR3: TGTGCCAGCAGCTCCGGAAGGGTCGCGTATTTT.